One sample yielded the 32 T cell receptor beta chains listed below, sequenced in a study of brain T cells in children with intractable seizures (dated by TCRdb to 2020 to 2023). The receptor library was made with the immunoSEQ multiplex PCR assay. Entries here come from immuneACCESS through TCRdb and include only in-frame sequences with V and J called. Some clones fail to appear in such tables; in the studies checked, an unresolved V gene covers under half of the shortfall, and the cause of the remainder is unknown. This sample holds about 340,000 clones; 93% were observed only once. About 5.8% of the sample rests with the top ten. The label giving this sample's time point can be read as: blood from clinic visit 5 months post-surgery; TSC patient then seizure free. Sample: peripheral blood, taken about 5 months after surgery. All receptors come from a boy younger than two with tuberous sclerosis and intractable seizures.

The J gene is TRBJ1-2, the V gene TRBV30; 10 nucleotides match TRBD1. The V gene end was trimmed by 2 bases and the J gene end by 1 base; junction bases not matched to a gene: 7. The germline CDR1 and CDR2 sequences are GTSNPN and SVGIG (reference sequence). The CDR3 has 16 residues. The CDR3 loop reads CAWSSPGTGVNYGYTF. CDR3 coding DNA: TGTGCCTGGAGTTCCCCGGGGACAGGGGTTAACTATGGCTACACCTTC.

The chain carries TRBV25-1 and TRBJ2-3; a weak D match, TRBD1 (5 bases). Trimming took off 3 bases at V and 3 bases at J, with 13 bases between the two ends. Per germline, CDR1 MGHDK and CDR2 SYGVNS. The CDR3 covers 15 residues. The chain's CDR3 is CASSDQGEGTDTQYF. CDR3 in DNA: TGTGCCAGCAGTGATCAGGGCGAAGGGACAGATACGCAGTATTTT.

This clone has a count of ten or more. CDR3 nucleotides: TGCAGTGCCGTGGGCGGCTACACCTTC. Amino acid sequence: CSAVGGYTF. The chain employs TRBV20-1 and TRBJ1-2; no clear D. CDR1 and CDR2 from the germline V gene are DFQATT and SNEGSKA (reference sequence). The CDR3 covers 9 residues. V dropped 6 bases and J dropped 8 bases, with 7 bases sitting between them.

The CDR3: CSVTTGVGYGYTF. CDR3 DNA: TGCAGCGTTACCACAGGGGTGGGGTATGGCTACACCTTC. This chain connects TRBV29-1 to TRBJ1-2, with 7 bases lining up with TRBD1. The CDR3 loop spans 13 amino acids. V lost 5 bases and J lost 5; bases outside the gene matches: 8. From germline, CDR1 is SQVTM and CDR2 ANQGSEA.

The rearrangement links TRBV7-8 to TRBJ1-3; D is perhaps TRBD1 (6 bases). V lost 3 bases and J lost 0, with 15 bases in between. Germline CDR1 is SGHVS and CDR2 is FQNEAQ. The CDR3 length is 17 residues. This chain's CDR3 is CASSLGRDTTSGNTIYF. For the CDR3, the DNA is TGTGCCAGCAGCTTGGGGAGGGACACGACCTCTGGAAACACCATATATTTT. The whole variable domain, remainder taken from reference TRBV7-8 and TRBJ1-3, is GAGVSQSPRYKVAKRGQDVALRCDPISGHVSLFWYQQALGQGPEFLTYFQNEAQLDKSGLPSDRFFAERPEGSVSTLKIQRTQQEDSAVYLCASSLGRDTTSGNTIYFGEGSWLTVV.

The genes are TRBV6-5 and TRBJ2-7; D remains ambiguous. The V end was cut by 6 bases, the J end by 0 bases, with 3 bases between. The V gene's germline CDR1 is MNHEY and CDR2 SVGAGI. This CDR3 has 11 residues. As DNA, the CDR3 is TGTGCCAGCAGGGACTCCTACGAGCAGTACTTC. It codes for CASRDSYEQYF.

This chain joins TRBV14 and TRBJ1-6, with D perhaps TRBD1 (5 bases). Germline lookup yields CDR1 SGHDN and CDR2 FVKESK. Trimming cost V 1 base and J 3 bases, with 13 bases left between them. This CDR3 is built from 17 residues. CDR3 in DNA: TGTGCCAGCAGCCAAGGCCTGGCAGGGATCTATAATTCACCCCTCCACTTT. As protein: CASSQGLAGIYNSPLHF.

The chain joins TRBV7-9 to TRBJ1-1; a possible D gene is TRBD1 (6 bases). The ends were cut back, 5 bases at V and 0 bases at J, with 13 bases in the middle. Germline V gene data show CDR1 as SEHNR and CDR2 as FQNEAQ (reference sequence). CDR3 length equals 15 residues. Written as DNA, the CDR3 is TGTGCCAGCAGCGCCCTGACAGGAATGAACACTGAAGCTTTCTTT. This gives the protein CASSALTGMNTEAFF.

The rearrangement uses TRBV6-6 and TRBJ1-4; 7 positions agree with TRBD1. The germline gives CDR1 MNHNY, CDR2 SVGAGI (reference sequence). The CDR3 loop spans 15 amino acids. V lost 0 bases, J lost 4 bases, and 2 bases stayed unmatched. CDR3 sequence reads: CASSYSRDSNEKLFF. CDR3 nucleotide sequence: TGTGCCAGCAGTTACTCCCGGGACAGTAATGAAAAACTGTTTTTT.

This clone was seen a handful of times. The V and J genes are TRBV4-1 and TRBJ1-2; 7 nucleotides align to TRBD1. CDR3 length: 17 amino acids. V trimming: 0 bases; J trimming: 4 bases; junction bases outside the gene matches: 11. Germline CDR1 is MGHRA and CDR2 is YSYEKL. CDR3 sequence (DNA): TGCGCCAGCAGCCAAGATCAACGAGGGGGCAGCGCCTATGGCTACACCTTC. This codes for CASSQDQRGGSAYGYTF.

This rearrangement joins TRBV30 to TRBJ2-7; tentatively, D is TRBD1 (5 bases). Germline values: CDR1 GTSNPN, CDR2 SVGIG (reference sequence). This CDR3 is built from 15 residues. Deletions cut 2 bases from V and 3 bases from J, with 17 bases between. The DNA of the CDR3 is TGTGCCTGGAGTAGTCGGCAGGGTCTTATCTACGAGCAGTACTTC. Amino acid sequence: CAWSSRQGLIYEQYF.

The CDR3 coding sequence is TGTGCCAGCAGCCCTCTAGCGGGAGGCCCGGGAGAGACCCAGTACTTC. Protein product: CASSPLAGGPGETQYF. The chain links TRBV7-9 to TRBJ2-5; 11 bases agree with TRBD2. Looked up from germline, CDR1 is SEHNR and CDR2 is FQNEAQ (reference sequence). The CDR3 has 16 residues. Trimming at V came to 5 bases and at J to 4 bases, leaving 9 bases not matched to a gene.

J is TRBJ2-7 and V is TRBV4-2; 7 positions agree with TRBD2. Germline values: CDR1 LGHNA, CDR2 YNFKEQ. The CDR3 runs 17 residues. The V segment lost 3 bases and the J segment 0 bases; nucleotides outside the gene matches: 11. CDR3 in amino acids: CASSHPIGLAVSYEQYF. The CDR3 DNA follows: TGTGCCAGCAGCCACCCCATAGGGCTAGCGGTCTCCTACGAGCAGTACTTC.

This chain connects TRBV7-2 to TRBJ2-3; TRBD1 matches at 9 bases. Germline V gene lookup returns CDR1 SGHTA and CDR2 FQGNSA. With V trimmed by 1 base and J by 10 bases, 9 bases remained unmatched. CDR3 length: 15 residues. CDR3 coding DNA: TGTGCCAGCAGCTTAGGGCCGGGACAGGGAGGTGCGCAGTATTTT. Its translation is CASSLGPGQGGAQYF.

V usage is TRBV7-8 and J usage is TRBJ1-5; TRBD1 aligns across 7 bases. CDR1 and CDR2 (germline): SGHVS, FQNEAQ. There are 18 residues in the CDR3. Unmatched junction bases numbered 10, after V lost 2 bases and J lost 0 bases. CDR3 coding DNA: TGTGCCAGCAGCTTATGGCGTGGGACAGTATATAGCAATCAGCCCCAGCATTTT. Translated, it gives CASSLWRGTVYSNQPQHF. Drawing the rest from reference TRBV7-8 and TRBJ1-5, the complete variable domain is GAGVSQSPRYKVAKRGQDVALRCDPISGHVSLFWYQQALGQGPEFLTYFQNEAQLDKSGLPSDRFFAERPEGSVSTLKIQRTQQEDSAVYLCASSLWRGTVYSNQPQHFGDGTRLSIL.

The chain recombines TRBV9 with TRBJ2-7, with TRBD1 as a possible D gene (6 bases). The CDR3 length is 15 residues. Per germline, CDR1 SGDLS and CDR2 YYNGEE. Trimming took off 3 bases at V and 0 bases at J, with 13 bases between the two ends. CDR3 sequence: CASSAPGGSSYEQYF. The CDR3 DNA sequence: TGTGCCAGCAGCGCCCCTGGGGGCAGCTCCTACGAGCAGTACTTC.

J is TRBJ1-5 and V is TRBV6-6; D ambiguous. Germline V gene data show CDR1 as MNHNY and CDR2 as SVGAGI (reference sequence). The CDR3 extends over 13 amino acids. V gave up 2 bases and J gave up 4 bases, with 6 bases separating them. Written as DNA, the CDR3 is TGTGCCAGCAGTTACCCCCCTAATCAGCCCCAGCATTTT. Protein: CASSYPPNQPQHF.

The V and J genes are TRBV3-1 (or the pseudogene TRBV3-2) and TRBJ1-1; 11 bases are a match to TRBD1. Germline V CDR1 and CDR2: LGHDT, YNNKEL (reference sequence). The junction had 11 bases not matched to a gene; V was cut back by 1 base and J by 10 bases. The CDR3 loop spans 16 amino acids. CDR3 in amino acids: CASSQVRGQGAFGAFF. The DNA of the CDR3 is TGTGCCAGCAGCCAAGTTCGCGGACAGGGGGCCTTTGGAGCTTTCTTT.

CDR3 nucleotides: TGTGCCGAGGGGCGCATCAATGAGCAGTTCTTC. Encoded protein: CAEGRINEQFF. The chain joins TRBV12-3 or TRBV12-4 to TRBJ2-1; D may be TRBD1 or TRBD2 (5 bases each). V lost 11 bases to trimming and J lost 6 bases, with 11 bases between them. CDR3 length equals 11 residues.

The rearrangement uses TRBV5-4 and TRBJ2-5; 11 bases fit TRBD2. With 4 bases clipped from V and 5 bases from J, the junction kept 16 bases outside the gene matches. CDR1 is SGHNT, CDR2 YYREEE, per germline (reference sequence). The length of the CDR3 is 18 residues. The CDR3 protein is CASSPQGPSGRFGETQYF. The CDR3 region has the DNA TGTGCCAGCAGCCCCCAGGGACCTAGCGGGAGGTTCGGGGAGACCCAGTACTTC.

V usage is TRBV4-1 and J usage is TRBJ2-5; no clear D gene. The length of the CDR3 is 15 residues. In germline, CDR1 is MGHRA, CDR2 YSYEKL. Trimming stripped 0 bases from V and 2 bases from J, with 10 bases between. The CDR3 is CASSQDSGRQETQYF. The CDR3 DNA reads TGCGCCAGCAGCCAAGATTCCGGGCGGCAAGAGACCCAGTACTTC.

The CDR3 bases are TGTGCCAGTAGTATAACCGGGGACTATGGCTACACCTTC. Amino acids: CASSITGDYGYTF. This chain links TRBV19 with TRBJ1-2; D not certain. CDR3 length: 13 amino acids. V was pared by 2 bases and J by 3 bases, with 7 bases between. Germline V gene sequence: CDR1 LNHDA, CDR2 SQIVND (reference sequence).

To note about this clone: This specimen includes other DNA sequences encoding the same CDR3. This chain uses TRBV7-9 with TRBJ1-1; no clear D. The CDR3 contains 13 residues. Looked up from germline, CDR1 is SEHNR and CDR2 is FQNEAQ (reference sequence). Trimming took off 1 base at V and 1 base at J, with 4 bases between the two ends. The CDR3 sequence: CASSLVGNTEAFF. The CDR3 nucleotides read TGTGCCAGCAGCTTAGTAGGGAACACTGAAGCTTTCTTT. The full variable domain, rest sourced from reference TRBV7-9 and TRBJ1-1, is DTGVSQNPRHKITKRGQNVTFRCDPISEHNRLYWYRQTLGQGPEFLTYFQNEAQLEKSRLLSDRFSAERPKGSFSTLEIQRTEQGDSAMYLCASSLVGNTEAFFGQGTRLTVV.

The rearrangement joins TRBV19 to TRBJ2-1; 9 bases map to TRBD2. Trimming took 2 bases from V and 4 from J; bases not matched to a gene: 3. The CDR3 consists of 15 residues. Per germline, CDR1 LNHDA and CDR2 SQIVND (reference sequence). The DNA of the CDR3 is TGTGCCAGTAGTATATTCGCGGGAGGGTACAATGAGCAGTTCTTC. It is translated as CASSIFAGGYNEQFF.

The CDR3 loop reads CASSLKMEGCRDKDTEAFF. CDR3 bases: TGTGCCAGCAGCTTAAAAATGGAGGGGTGTAGGGACAAGGACACTGAAGCTTTCTTT. The chain has TRBV7-2 and TRBJ1-1, with D maybe TRBD1 (6 bases). This CDR3 is built from 19 residues. Germline CDR1 SGHTA, CDR2 FQGNSA. V was trimmed by 2 bases and J by 3 bases, leaving 25 bases between them.

The J gene is TRBJ2-7, the V gene TRBV23-1, with TRBD1 identical over 8 bases. TRBV23-1 is an ORF; its function is uncertain. The trim removed 0 bases at V and 3 bases at J, leaving 4 bases unmatched. This CDR3 is 15 amino acids long. CDR3 in amino acids: CASSQSKQGDYEQYF. DNA of the CDR3: TGCGCCAGCAGTCAATCGAAACAGGGGGACTACGAGCAGTACTTC.

The chain has TRBV13 and TRBJ2-3; TRBD1 is a possible D gene (5 bases). The V gene lost 7 bases and the J gene lost 2 bases, with 13 bases spanning the gap. This CDR3 contains 14 residues. Germline values: CDR1 PRHDT, CDR2 FYEKMQ (reference sequence). CDR3 loop: CASNWGSVTDTQYF. The CDR3 coding sequence is TGTGCCAGCAACTGGGGCTCGGTCACAGATACGCAGTATTTT.

The gene calls are TRBV6-5 and TRBJ1-4, with 7 bases matching TRBD1. CDR3 length: 14 amino acids. V was clipped by 6 bases and J by 6 bases; unmatched bases: 7. CDR1 is MNHEY and CDR2 is SVGAGI in the germline V gene. The CDR3 loop is CASRRTGRDEKLFF. The CDR3 DNA sequence: TGTGCCAGCAGAAGGACAGGTCGGGATGAAAAACTGTTTTTT.

The rearrangement joins TRBV5-5 to TRBJ1-1, with D perhaps matching TRBD1 (6 bases). The germline CDR1 and CDR2 sequences are SGHKS and YYEKEE (reference sequence). With 4 bases removed from V and 0 bases from J, the gap between germline ends came to 10 bases. The CDR3 runs to 14 residues. The CDR3 DNA is TGTGCCAGCAGCCAGGACAGCATGAACACTGAAGCTTTCTTT. Translating it yields CASSQDSMNTEAFF.

The V and J genes are TRBV11-3 and TRBJ2-3; D remains ambiguous. The V and J ends lost 5 bases and 4 bases respectively, with 10 bases between them. There are 13 residues in the CDR3. Germline V CDR1 and CDR2: SGHNT, YENEEA. DNA of the CDR3: TGTGCCAGCAGCGCCAATATTCCAGATACGCAGTATTTT. Translating gives CASSANIPDTQYF.

This clone was picked up one time. The chain has TRBV19 and TRBJ2-2, with D hard to call. Trimming removed 6 bases at V and 3 bases at J, with 14 bases between. The germline gives CDR1 LNHDA, CDR2 SQIVND (reference sequence). This CDR3 spans 15 amino acids. The CDR3 DNA reads TGTGCCAGTAGCCTGACAAAAGGCTACACCGGGGAGCTGTTTTTT. The encoded protein is CASSLTKGYTGELFF. Drawing the rest from reference TRBV19 and TRBJ2-2, the complete variable domain is DGGITQSPKYLFRKEGQNVTLSCEQNLNHDAMYWYRQDPGQGLRLIYYSQIVNDFQKGDIAEGYSVSREKKESFPLTVTSAQKNPTAFYLCASSLTKGYTGELFFGEGSRLTVL.

V and J are TRBV20-1 and TRBJ2-1; 10 bases match TRBD2. Germline lookup yields CDR1 DFQATT and CDR2 SNEGSKA (reference sequence). V was pared by 3 bases and J by 3 bases, with 5 bases of the junction left unmatched. The CDR3 covers 15 residues. The DNA of the CDR3 is TGCAGTGCTAGTGGGAGCGGGGGGGACTACAATGAGCAGTTCTTC. It codes for CSASGSGGDYNEQFF.